Listed below are T cell receptor beta chains from one sample, sequenced in a study of T cells after yellow fever vaccination. TCRdb fed the 5' RACE reads into MiXCR, producing one record per CDR3 protein. The profile covers around 330,000 distinct CDR3 sequences, with around 3.9% appearing a single time and 23% taken by the ten largest. Sample: PBMCs, taken on the day of the yellow fever booster vaccination. The receptors come from a man between 18 and 29 years old who received the YFV17D yellow fever vaccine. Both conserved end residues are part of each CDR3. Fields, in order: V gene, CDR3 protein.

>TRBV24-1
CATSDFRGGDTGELFF
>TRBV18
CASSITGLNQPQHF
>TRBV19
CATSLDLRGQGSTGELFF
>TRBV11-2
CASRRAGTGSIEQYF
>TRBV4-1
CASSQDQVGSFNEQYF
>TRBV19
CASNLQGSGWNTEAFF
>TRBV29-1
CSVLPPGGKETQYF
>TRBV7-3
CASSFGGRMTDTQYF
>TRBV29-1
CSVEVTEANEAFF
>TRBV29-1
CSGGGETEAFF
>TRBV20-1
CSARTPQRAEAFF
>TRBV12-3/TRBV12-4
CASSLLEVQPQHF
>TRBV5-4
CASSSQLAGVETQYF
>TRBV7-2
CASSLSGALNEWFF
>TRBV13
CASSPPGGGPYEQYF
>TRBV12-3/TRBV12-4
CASSFGRTNSPLHF
>TRBV4-3
CASSRQVGSSYNEQFF